This is a list of T cell receptor beta chains from one sample in a study of sequential checkpoint blockade in melanoma. Repertoires were generated with immunoSEQ multiplex PCR, while TCRdb's copy carries only in-frame clones and drops some. The table lists about 32,000 clones, more than 65% of them singletons. The input for sequencing was CD8+ T cells sorted from blood (inferred from file names), taken from a patient given nivolumab and ipilimumab in sequence. The receptors originated from a human donor with melanoma. Each CDR3 is given with its conserved first and last residue. A D gene is named only where the DNA matches it firmly. Some rows have no size entry. The others give once, few or many, or a class for an expanded clone.

NA | TRBJ1-4 | TRBV16 | few | CASSLQAQQRANEKLFF | TGTGCCAGCAGCCTCCAAGCACAACAGAGGGCTAATGAAAAACTGTTTTTT
TRBD1 | TRBJ1-2 | TRBV2 | once | CASSGRGTADYGYTF | TGTGCCAGCAGTGGAAGAGGGACAGCCGACTATGGCTACACCTTC
TRBD1 | TRBJ1-1 | TRBV19 | NA | CASSVVAGGTDEAFF | TGTGCCAGTAGTGTGGTCGCAGGGGGAACAGATGAAGCTTTCTTT
TRBD1 | TRBJ2-1 | TRBV9 | NA | CASSVVDRIPYNEQFF | TGTGCCAGCAGCGTAGTGGACAGGATTCCCTACAATGAGCAGTTCTTC
TRBD2 | TRBJ2-1 | TRBV28 | NA | CASSLLGGSNEQFF | TGTGCCAGCAGTTTATTGGGCGGGAGCAATGAGCAGTTCTTC
TRBD2 | TRBJ2-2 | TRBV9 | NA | CASSTTSGGADGELFF | TGTGCCAGCAGCACAACTAGCGGGGGGGCCGATGGGGAGCTGTTTTTT
NA | TRBJ2-1 | TRBV27 | few | CASSLQDGSSYNEQFF | TGTGCCAGCAGTTTACAGGACGGGAGCTCCTACAATGAGCAGTTCTTC
NA | TRBJ1-1 | TRBV5-6 | NA | CASSLVDGKAFF | TGTGCCAGCAGCTTGGTTGATGGCAAAGCTTTCTTT
NA | TRBJ2-1 | TRBV27 | NA | CASSLRQSSYNEQFF | TGTGCCAGCAGTCTACGACAGAGCTCCTACAATGAGCAGTTCTTC
NA | TRBJ1-1 | TRBV19 | once | CASSLTGMWGNTEAFF | TGTGCCAGTAGTTTAACAGGGATGTGGGGGAACACTGAAGCTTTCTTT
NA | TRBJ2-7 | TRBV9 | NA | CASSRGSSYEQYF | TGTGCCAGCAGTAGGGGCAGTTCCTACGAGCAGTACTTC
NA | TRBJ1-5 | TRBV15 | NA | CATRAGGTGSQPQHF | TGTGCCACCAGGGCGGGGGGCACAGGCTCTCAGCCCCAGCATTTT
NA | TRBJ1-2 | TRBV27 | NA | CASYGVLEGYTF | TGTGCCAGTTACGGGGTCCTCGAGGGCTACACCTTC
NA | TRBJ2-3 | TRBV19 | NA | CASSGLYNTDTQYF | TGTGCCAGTAGCGGACTATATAACACAGATACGCAGTATTTT
NA | TRBJ2-2 | TRBV4-1 | NA | CASSQDGGGIGTGELFF | TGCGCCAGCAGCCAAGATGGAGGGGGCATCGGAACCGGGGAGCTGTTTTTT
NA | TRBJ2-7 | TRBV5-1 | medium-sized | CASSFSRAHEQYF | TGCGCCAGCAGCTTTTCCAGGGCCCACGAGCAGTACTTC
TRBD2 | TRBJ2-7 | TRBV19 | NA | CASSTRLAGATYEQYF | TGTGCCAGTAGTACCCGACTAGCGGGGGCCACCTACGAGCAGTACTTC
TRBD2 | TRBJ2-5 | TRBV7-8 | NA | CASTPPVGAGERQTQYF | TGTGCCAGCACCCCGCCGGTCGGAGCGGGGGAGAGACAGACCCAGTACTTC
NA | TRBJ2-5 | TRBV28 | NA | CASSLEGWETQYF | TGTGCCAGCAGTTTGGAGGGGTGGGAGACCCAGTACTTC
TRBD1 | TRBJ1-2 | TRBV7-9 | NA | CASSLGTGGYGYTF | TGTGCCAGCAGCTTAGGGACAGGGGGTTATGGCTACACCTTC
TRBD2 | TRBJ2-1 | TRBV28 | once | CASSFDPGGSYNEQFF | TGTGCCAGCAGTTTCGACCCCGGGGGGTCCTACAATGAGCAGTTCTTC
TRBD1 | TRBJ2-7 | TRBV5-1 | NA | CASSPRTGGKNLFYEQYF | TGCGCCAGCAGCCCCAGGACAGGCGGCAAGAATCTGTTCTACGAGCAGTACTTC
TRBD1 | TRBJ2-7 | TRBV2 | NA | CASSRDSSISYEQYF | TGTGCCAGCAGTCGGGACAGTTCGATATCCTACGAGCAGTACTTC
NA | TRBJ1-4 | TRBV10-2 | once | CASKRQPRDEKLFF | TGCGCCAGCAAACGACAGCCACGGGATGAAAAACTGTTTTTT
NA | TRBJ2-2 | TRBV19 | NA | CASTSFEEAYTGELFF | TGTGCCAGTACCTCATTCGAGGAAGCTTACACCGGGGAGCTGTTTTTT
NA | TRBJ2-7 | TRBV28 | NA | CASSLYVGAYEQYF | TGTGCCAGCAGTTTATACGTCGGGGCCTACGAGCAGTACTTC
NA | TRBJ1-1 | TRBV27 | NA | CASSLGRVNTEAFF | TGTGCCAGCAGTTTAGGCAGGGTGAACACTGAAGCTTTCTTT
NA | TRBJ1-6 | TRBV10-3 | NA | CAISWQGSDSPLHF | TGTGCCATCAGTTGGCAGGGGAGTGATTCACCCCTCCACTTT
TRBD1 | TRBJ2-7 | TRBV11-2 | once | CASSLGPGTGFDEQYF | TGTGCCAGCAGCTTAGGCCCCGGGACAGGGTTCGACGAGCAGTACTTC
NA | TRBJ2-2 | TRBV5-1 | few | CASSFESGSTGELFF | TGCGCCAGCAGCTTCGAGTCGGGGTCCACCGGGGAGCTGTTTTTT
TRBD1 | TRBJ2-7 | TRBV11-2 | NA | CASSLEGQGVDEQYF | TGTGCCAGCAGCTTAGAGGGACAGGGGGTGGACGAGCAGTACTTC
TRBD1 | TRBJ1-4 | TRBV4-3 | NA | CASSQIPGQGRIGEKLFF | TGCGCCAGCAGCCAGATTCCGGGACAGGGCCGTATCGGTGAAAAACTGTTTTTT
NA | TRBJ2-1 | TRBV2 | NA | CASSPGLSYNEQFF | TGTGCCAGCAGTCCGGGACTCAGCTACAATGAGCAGTTCTTC
NA | TRBJ1-2 | TRBV10-1 | few | CASRRGGYTF | TGCGCCAGCAGGAGAGGTGGCTACACCTTC
NA | TRBJ2-4 | TRBV2 | NA | CASLARYKNIQYF | TGTGCCAGCCTAGCGCGATACAAAAACATTCAGTACTTC
NA | TRBJ1-4 | TRBV7-8 | NA | CASSTTAREEKLFF | TGTGCCAGCAGCACTACAGCGAGGGAGGAAAAACTGTTTTTT
NA | TRBJ1-2 | TRBV6-5 | NA | CASSSTGQYTF | TGTGCCAGCAGTTCTACAGGGCAATACACCTTC
NA | TRBJ1-2 | TRBV5-4 | once | CASSGEGYRNYGYTF | TGTGCCAGCAGCGGTGAGGGCTACCGTAACTATGGCTACACCTTC
TRBD1 | TRBJ2-4 | TRBV28 | NA | CASSFLGQGRINIQYF | TGTGCCAGCAGTTTCCTAGGACAGGGGAGGATAAACATTCAGTACTTC
TRBD1 | TRBJ1-1 | TRBV7-9 | NA | CASSLFGGQGARAEAFF | TGTGCCAGCAGCTTATTCGGTGGGCAGGGGGCGAGAGCTGAAGCTTTCTTT
TRBD1 | TRBJ2-7 | TRBV7-9 | few | CASSSPLGQIYEQYF | TGTGCCAGCAGCTCCCCCCTGGGACAGATCTACGAGCAGTACTTC
TRBD1 | TRBJ2-7 | TRBV2 | NA | CASRRPGTGAYEQYF | TGTGCCAGCAGGCGCCCCGGGACAGGGGCCTACGAGCAGTACTTC
NA | TRBJ2-7 | TRBV27 | NA | CASSLQTGSYEQYF | TGTGCCAGCAGTTTACAGACAGGTTCCTACGAGCAGTACTTC
TRBD1 | TRBJ2-7 | TRBV28 | NA | CASSEGGLYEQYF | TGTGCCAGCAGTGAAGGGGGCTTATACGAGCAGTACTTC
TRBD2 | TRBJ2-7 | TRBV27 | NA | CASSPERGVSYEQYF | TGTGCCAGCAGTCCAGAGCGGGGGGTCTCCTACGAGCAGTACTTC
TRBD1 | TRBJ2-7 | TRBV27 | NA | CASSQDRGRNEQYF | TGTGCCAGCAGTCAAGACAGGGGTCGGAACGAGCAGTACTTC
NA | TRBJ2-7 | TRBV14 | few | CASSQRAGSTYEQYF | TGTGCCAGCAGCCAGCGGGCTGGAAGCACCTACGAGCAGTACTTC
NA | TRBJ2-2 | TRBV2 | NA | CASSEMGGHDGELFF | TGTGCCAGCAGTGAGATGGGGGGGCATGACGGGGAGCTGTTTTTT
TRBD1 | TRBJ1-5 | TRBV7-2 | few | CASSLRDRGNQPQHF | TGTGCCAGCAGCTTAAGGGACAGGGGCAATCAGCCCCAGCATTTT
NA | TRBJ1-2 | TRBV6-5 | NA | CASSYRPGGAPDGYTF | TGTGCCAGCAGTTACCGGCCCGGGGGGGCCCCGGATGGCTACACCTTC
NA | TRBJ2-7 | TRBV4-2 | NA | CASSQEVRDNYEQYF | TGTGCCAGCAGCCAAGAGGTGCGAGACAACTACGAGCAGTACTTC
TRBD2 | TRBJ2-7 | TRBV2 | NA | CASSVWLAGAYEQYF | TGTGCCAGCAGTGTGTGGCTAGCGGGTGCCTACGAGCAGTACTTC